Sequencing of this T cell receptor beta chain was carried out in a study of OX40 agonist ivuxolimab in advanced cancers. About the study: Eligibility admitted prior anti-PD-1, anti-PD-L1 or anti-CTLA-4 therapy; around 41% had some. Study conclusions and caveats: Partly responding patients at 0.1-3.0 mg/kg showed some of the smallest clonal expansion.

Repertoires were generated with immunoSEQ multiplex PCR, while TCRdb's copy carries only in-frame clones and drops some. This sample has around 65,000 clones, with roughly 90% found just once. In the case of this clone: As yet, its antigen is unknown.

The germline V gene has CDR1 SGHNT and CDR2 YYREEE (reference sequence). Trimming cost V 1 base and J 0 bases, with 16 bases left between them. CDR3 length: 18 amino acids. Sequencing was performed on CD4+ or CD8+ T cells sorted from blood, taken in a trial of the OX40 agonist ivuxolimab. The origin of this receptor is an adult with an advanced solid tumor such as melanoma, head and neck, liver or kidney cancer. The chain is built from TRBV5-4 and TRBJ2-2, with unresolved D. The CDR3 sequence is CASSLWFSRIANTGELFF. The CDR3 DNA reads as TGTGCCAGCAGCTTGTGGTTTTCGAGGATCGCGAACACCGGGGAGCTGTTTTTT.